This entry concerns a single TCR beta chain. Its antigen remains unidentified. The data were obtained in a study of vaccination effects on CD4 cells after COVID-19. Study conclusions and caveats: Healthy vaccinees' vaccine-induced clones included only 1 of 255 that recognized common cold coronaviruses. Convalescent patients were scarce in the study, and it lacked early post-infection timepoints.

Per germline, CDR1 LGHNA and CDR2 YNFKEQ. V lost 4 bases, J lost 3 bases, and 10 bases stayed unmatched. The CDR3 extends over 18 amino acids. Antigen-specific CD4+ T cells were expanded (with viral peptide pools) by the ViraFEST assay ahead of sequencing. At the end of around eleven days of culture, CD4+ T cells were isolated. Of the BNT162b2 and mRNA-1273 vaccines, participants received two doses of one or the other. Researchers swapped half the medium for IL-2 medium on both days 3 and 7. Data came from immunoSEQ multiplex PCR; TCRdb stores just in-frame clones and leaves some out. The sample has some 21,000 clones; 70% to 80% are singletons.

The chain uses TRBV4-2 and TRBJ2-3; TRBD2 aligns across 13 bases. Specimen: CD4+ T cells from PBMCs cultured with HCoV-229E spike peptides, collected after COVID-19 vaccination. The receptor was derived from a human donor who received a COVID-19 vaccine. For the CDR3, the DNA is TGTGCCAGCAGCCTTGCGGGACTAGCGGGATTAGGGACAGATACGCAGTATTTT. Translation gives CASSLAGLAGLGTDTQYF.